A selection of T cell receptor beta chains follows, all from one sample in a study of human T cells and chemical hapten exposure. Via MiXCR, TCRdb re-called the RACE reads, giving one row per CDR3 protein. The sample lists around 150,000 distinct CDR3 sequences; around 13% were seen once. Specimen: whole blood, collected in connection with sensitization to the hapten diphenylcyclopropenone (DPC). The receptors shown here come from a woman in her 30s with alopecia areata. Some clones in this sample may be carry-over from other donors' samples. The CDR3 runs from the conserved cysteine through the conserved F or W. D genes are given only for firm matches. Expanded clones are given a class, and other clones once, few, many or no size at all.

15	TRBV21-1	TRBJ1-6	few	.	TGTGCCAGCAGCAGCGCCAGGGGGCCTAATTCACCCCTCCACTTT	CASSSARGPNSPLHF
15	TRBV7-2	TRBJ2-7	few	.	TGTGCCAGCAGCTTAGTCGCTAGCTGGGCCGACGAGCAGTACTTC	CASSLVASWADEQYF
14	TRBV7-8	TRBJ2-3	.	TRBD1	TGTGCCAGCAGCTGGGCAGGGGGCGCAGATACGCAGTATTTT	CASSWAGGADTQYF
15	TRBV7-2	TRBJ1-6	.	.	TGTGCCAGCAGCCCCTCTGAAGGGGTTCGGTCACCCCTCCACTTT	CASSPSEGVRSPLHF
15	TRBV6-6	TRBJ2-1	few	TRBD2	TGTGCCAGCAGGACTACTAGCGGGAGTAGAGATGAGCAGTTCTTC	CASRTTSGSRDEQFF
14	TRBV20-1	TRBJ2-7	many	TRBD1	TGCAGTGCTAGCCGGGACAGGGTCCCCTACGAGCAGTACTTC	CSASRDRVPYEQYF
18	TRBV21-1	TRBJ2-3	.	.	TGTGCCAGCAGCAAAGAGGGACAGGGGGCTGAAGGCACAGATACGCAGTATTTT	CASSKEGQGAEGTDTQYF
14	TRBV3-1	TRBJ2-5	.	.	TGTGCCAGCAGCCATCAGGGGCCTGGAGAGACCCAGTACTTC	CASSHQGPGETQYF
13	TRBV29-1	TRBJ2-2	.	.	TGCAGCGCCGGGACGGCGAACACCGGGGAGCTGTTTTTT	CSAGTANTGELFF
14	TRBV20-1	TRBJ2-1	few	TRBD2	TGCAGTCTAAGGGAGCTAGCGGGGGGGAATGAGCAGTTCTTC	CSLRELAGGNEQFF
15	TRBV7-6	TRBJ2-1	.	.	TGTGTCAGCAGCTTAGAGGGGGGAGGGCTTTTTGAGCAGTTCTTC	CVSSLEGGGLFEQFF
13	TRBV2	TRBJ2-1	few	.	TGTGCCAGCGGCTCCGGTACCTACAATGAGCAGTTCTTC	CASGSGTYNEQFF
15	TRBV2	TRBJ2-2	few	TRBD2	TGTGCCAGCAGTGAATCGGCGGGAGTGGGCGGGGAGCTGTTTTTT	CASSESAGVGGELFF
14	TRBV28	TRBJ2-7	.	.	TGTGCCAGCAGTTTGGCGAGCGTGTCCTACGAGCAGTACTTC	CASSLASVSYEQYF
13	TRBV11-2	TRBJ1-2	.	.	TGTGCCAGCAGCCTCACACACCCGGGAGGCTACACCTTC	CASSLTHPGGYTF
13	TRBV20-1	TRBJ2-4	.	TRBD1	TGCAGTGCTGAAGGGACAGGTGAAAACATTCAGTACTTC	CSAEGTGENIQYF
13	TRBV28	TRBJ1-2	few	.	TGTGCCGCAAGGGACTCATCAGACTATGGCTACACCTTC	CAARDSSDYGYTF
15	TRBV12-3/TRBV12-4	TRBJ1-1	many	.	TGTGCCAGCAGTCCGCGGGGACTCAGTCCCACTGAAGCTTTCTTT	CASSPRGLSPTEAFF
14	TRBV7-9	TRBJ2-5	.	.	TGTGCCAGCAGCGCTTATACGGGAGTAGAGACCCAGTACTTC	CASSAYTGVETQYF
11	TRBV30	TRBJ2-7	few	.	TGTGCCGGGGGGGGCGCCTACGAGCAGTACTTC	CAGGGAYEQYF
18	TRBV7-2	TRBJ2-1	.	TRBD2	TGTGCCAGCAGCCCATGGTCTAGCGGGAACCTACCCCACAATGAGCAGTTCTTC	CASSPWSSGNLPHNEQFF
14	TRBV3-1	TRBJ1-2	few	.	TGTGCCAGCAGCCAATTGCCCGGGACCTATGGCTACACCTTC	CASSQLPGTYGYTF
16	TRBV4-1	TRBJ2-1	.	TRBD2	TGCGCCAGCAGCCAAGGGACTAGCGGGAGAAACAATGAGCAGTTCTTC	CASSQGTSGRNNEQFF
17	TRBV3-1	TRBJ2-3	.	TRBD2	TGTGCCAGCAGCCAACGGACGGGACTAGCAGGAACAGATACGCAGTATTTT	CASSQRTGLAGTDTQYF
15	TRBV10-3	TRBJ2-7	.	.	TGTGCCATCAGTGACGGACGCGACTACTCCTACGAGCAGTACTTC	CAISDGRDYSYEQYF
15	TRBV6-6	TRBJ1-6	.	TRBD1	TGTGCCAGCAGTTACCTGGGACAGGCCAATTCACCCCTCCACTTT	CASSYLGQANSPLHF
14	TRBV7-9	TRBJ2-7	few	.	TGTGCCAGCAGCTTGGTGGAGTCATACTACGAGCAGTACTTC	CASSLVESYYEQYF
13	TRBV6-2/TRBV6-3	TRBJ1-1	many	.	TGTGCCAGCAGTTACTTGTTGAACACTGAAGCTTTCTTT	CASSYLLNTEAFF
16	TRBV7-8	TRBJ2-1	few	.	TGTGCCAGCAGCTTAGTGTCTAGTTTTGTCTACAATGAGCAGTTCTTC	CASSLVSSFVYNEQFF
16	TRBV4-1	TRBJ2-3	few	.	TGCGCCAGCAGCCCGCGACGTCTCCCCAGCGCAGATACGCAGTATTTT	CASSPRRLPSADTQYF
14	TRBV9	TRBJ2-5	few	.	TGTGCCAGCAGCGTAGCTCCCCAGGTGGAGACCCAGTACTTC	CASSVAPQVETQYF
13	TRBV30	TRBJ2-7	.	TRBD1	TGTGCCTGGATATCGACAGGGGGGTCCCATCAGTACTTC	CAWISTGGSHQYF
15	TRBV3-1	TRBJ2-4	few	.	TGTGCCAGCAGCCAAGTAGGAACGTTCAAAAACATTCAGTACTTC	CASSQVGTFKNIQYF
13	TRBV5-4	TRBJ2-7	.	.	TGTGCCAGCAGCTTGACAGCATCCTACGAGCAGTACTTC	CASSLTASYEQYF
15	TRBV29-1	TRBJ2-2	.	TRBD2	TGCAGCGTCTCCGGGACTAGCGGATACACCGGGGAGCTGTTTTTT	CSVSGTSGYTGELFF
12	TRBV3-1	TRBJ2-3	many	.	TGTGCCAGCAGCCTAAACCGGGATACGCAGTATTTT	CASSLNRDTQYF
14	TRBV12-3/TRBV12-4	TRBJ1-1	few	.	TGTGCCAGCACCCAGTCAGGGGCGAACACTGAAGCTTTCTTT	CASTQSGANTEAFF
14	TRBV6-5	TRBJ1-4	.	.	TGTGCCAGCAGGACGACATTTACTAATGAAAAACTGTTTTTT	CASRTTFTNEKLFF
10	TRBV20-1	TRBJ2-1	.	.	TGCAGTGCCAGGGTGGGTGAGCAGTTCTTC	CSARVGEQFF
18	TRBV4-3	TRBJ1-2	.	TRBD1	TGCGCCAGCAGCCAGGGAGTAGGGACAGGGGGTTTGGTTTATGGCTACACCTTC	CASSQGVGTGGLVYGYTF
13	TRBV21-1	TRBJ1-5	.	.	TGTGCCAGCAGCAGAAGGGTCGGTCAGCCCCAGCATTTT	CASSRRVGQPQHF
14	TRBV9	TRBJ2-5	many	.	TGTGCCAGCAGCGAAGACCTTGTCTTGGAGACCCAGTACTTC	CASSEDLVLETQYF
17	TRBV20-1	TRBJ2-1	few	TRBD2	TGCAGTGCTAGAGATAGGGCTAGCGGGAGTTCCTACAATGAGCAGTTCTTC	CSARDRASGSSYNEQFF
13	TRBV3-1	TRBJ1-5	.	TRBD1	TGTGCCAGCAGCCAGACAGGGAAGCAGCCCCAGCATTTT	CASSQTGKQPQHF
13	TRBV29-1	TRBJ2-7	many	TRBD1	TGCAGCGTCTCTCTGACAGGGCCCTACGAGCAGTACTTC	CSVSLTGPYEQYF
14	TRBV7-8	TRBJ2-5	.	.	TGTGCCAGCAGCCTCGGACTATCCCAAGAGACCCAGTACTTC	CASSLGLSQETQYF
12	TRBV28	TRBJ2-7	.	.	TGTGCCAGCAGCCTACTGAACTACGAGCAGTACTTC	CASSLLNYEQYF
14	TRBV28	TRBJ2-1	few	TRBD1	TGTGCCAGCAGCCCGGACAGGCGGTGGGGTGAGCAGTTCTTC	CASSPDRRWGEQFF
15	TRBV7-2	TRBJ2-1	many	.	TGTGCCAGCAGCTTAGCCCTCGGAACCTACAATGAGCAGTTCTTC	CASSLALGTYNEQFF